These 3 T cell receptor beta chains originate from one sample sequenced in a study of T cells in Graves' hyperthyroidism and ophthalmopathy. From RNA transcripts, TCR beta CDR3 regions were amplified. TCR CDR3 underwent first-round RT-PCR with the HTBI primer set. TCRdb called the multiplex PCR reads again in MiXCR, with one record for every CDR3 protein. The repertoire holds over 550,000 distinct CDR3 sequences, with over 15% as singletons. The specimen sequenced was blood. The receptors were gathered from a woman younger than 35 with Graves' hyperthyroidism.

This clonotype was detected ten times or more. This chain connects TRBV7-9 to TRBJ2-7, with 9 nucleotides matching TRBD2. This CDR3 has 16 residues. Unmatched junction bases numbered 10, after V lost 4 bases and J lost 3 bases. From germline, CDR1 is SEHNR and CDR2 FQNEAQ (reference sequence). The CDR3 sequence is CASSSSSTSGYYEQYF. The DNA for the CDR3 is TGTGCCAGCAGCTCTTCATCGACTAGCGGTTACTACGAGCAGTACTTC.

The genes are TRBV19 and TRBJ2-2, with D possibly being TRBD2 (7 bases). There are 14 residues in the CDR3. CDR1 is LNHDA and CDR2 is SQIVND in the germline V gene (reference sequence). V was clipped by 6 bases and J by 7 bases, with 15 bases between them. The DNA of the CDR3 is TGTGCCAGTAGATTGGGGGGGCGCCACGGGGAGCTGTTTTTT. The encoded protein is CASRLGGRHGELFF.

The table lists this clonotype with many counts. V and J are TRBV6-6 and TRBJ2-3; 12 positions match TRBD2. The CDR3 runs 17 residues. The germline V gene encodes CDR1 MNHNY and CDR2 SVGAGI (reference sequence). The trim removed 2 bases at V and 2 bases at J, leaving 5 bases unmatched. The chain's CDR3 is CASSYLGLAGTTDTQYF. The CDR3 DNA reads as TGTGCCAGCAGTTACCTCGGACTAGCGGGGACCACAGATACGCAGTATTTT.